The 5 T cell receptor beta chains below were found in one sample sequenced in a study of T cell repertoires in aging, cancer and after chemotherapy. Multiplex touch-down PCR with TRB-A/B primers amplified rearranged V-D-J TRB sequences. Each CDR3 protein is one row after TCRdb ran MiXCR on the multiplex PCR reads. Of roughly 2,800 distinct CDR3 sequences listed, around 53% are singletons. Amplification of TCR beta used genomic DNA extracted from peripheral blood. The sample was blood. The receptors were sampled from a human donor with a blood cancer.

With respect to this clonotype: A read error may be the cause here, since a much bigger clone is one base away. The V gene is TRBV6-5, the J gene TRBJ2-7; D is ambiguous. The V and J ends lost 4 bases and 1 base respectively, with 14 bases between them. Germline CDR1 and CDR2: MNHEY and SVGAGI. The CDR3 runs 15 residues. The CDR3 region is CASSSPTLRSYEQYF. The DNA of the CDR3 is TGTGCCAGCAGTTCTCCGACCCTGAGATCCTACGAGCAGTACTTC.

A note on this clonotype: An end of the junction does not agree with germline; a read error may underlie this. The chain has TRBV7-6 and TRBJ1-1, with a weak D call TRBD1 (6 bases). The germline V gene has CDR1 SGHVS and CDR2 FNYEAQ. The length of the CDR3 is 13 residues. The CDR3 protein is CASSPTGNTEAFF. As DNA, the CDR3 is TGTGCAAGCAGCCCGACAGGGAACACTGAAGCTTTCTTT.

V is TRBV6-2 or TRBV6-3 and J is TRBJ1-6, with 11 bases lining up with TRBD1. J gave up 10 bases and V 6 bases, and 8 bases lay outside the gene matches. The CDR3 runs 15 residues. The germline gives CDR1 MNHEY, CDR2 SVGEGT. The CDR3 spells CASRQPGQGGSPLHF. The CDR3 coding sequence is TGTGCCAGCAGGCAACCGGGACAGGGGGGATCACCCCTCCACTTT.

V is TRBV12-3 or TRBV12-4 and J is TRBJ1-5; D ambiguous. V lost 4 bases and J 0 bases, leaving 1 base between the germline ends. The CDR3 consists of 12 residues. CDR3 region: CASSYSNQPQHF. The CDR3 nucleotides are TGTGCCAGCAGTTATAGCAATCAGCCCCAGCATTTT.

CDR3 coding DNA: TGTGCCAGCAGACTCCCCGGGCTCGGCACAGATACGCAGTATTTT. It is translated as CASRLPGLGTDTQYF. The chain combines TRBV6-5 with TRBJ2-3; D unclear. The ends were cut back, 6 bases at V and 1 base at J, with 14 bases in the middle. CDR3 size: 15 residues. CDR1 MNHEY and CDR2 SVGAGI come from the germline V gene.